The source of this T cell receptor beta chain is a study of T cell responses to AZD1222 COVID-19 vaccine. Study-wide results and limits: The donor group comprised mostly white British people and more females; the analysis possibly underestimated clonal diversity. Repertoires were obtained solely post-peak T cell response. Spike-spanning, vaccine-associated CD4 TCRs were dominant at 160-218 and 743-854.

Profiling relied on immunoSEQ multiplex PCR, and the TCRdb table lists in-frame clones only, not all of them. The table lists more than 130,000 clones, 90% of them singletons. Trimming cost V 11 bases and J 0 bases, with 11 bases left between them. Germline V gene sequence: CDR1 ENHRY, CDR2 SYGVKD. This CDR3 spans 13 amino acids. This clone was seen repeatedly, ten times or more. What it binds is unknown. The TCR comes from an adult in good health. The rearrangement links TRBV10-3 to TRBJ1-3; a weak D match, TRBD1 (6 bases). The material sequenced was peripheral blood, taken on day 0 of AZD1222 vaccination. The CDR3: CAGGGASGNTIYF. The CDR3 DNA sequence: TGTGCCGGAGGGGGAGCCTCTGGAAACACCATATATTTT.